This T cell receptor beta chain was recovered during a study of T cells in Graves' hyperthyroidism and ophthalmopathy. Findings of the study overall: Separation of ophthalmopathy from stable hyperthyroidism was achieved by a 13 V-J model. Ophthalmopathy was predicted by the model a median of roughly 6 months ahead of onset.

This clonotype has just a few counts. The antigen is unknown. The V gene end was trimmed by 6 bases and the J gene end by 8 bases; junction bases not matched to a gene: 8. There are 14 residues in the CDR3. The germline CDR1 and CDR2 sequences are MNHNS and SASEGT. Amplification targeted TCR beta CDR3 regions from RNA transcripts. TCR CDR3 underwent first-round RT-PCR with the HTBI primer set. From the multiplex PCR reads, TCRdb called clonotypes with MiXCR, one entry per CDR3 protein. This sample yields 300,000 or so distinct CDR3 sequences, of which roughly 23% are seen a single time; 50% belongs to the top ten. Recently diagnosed hyperthyroidism of less than 2 months' duration affected patients aged 18 to 65. Diagnoses were made from clinical symptoms, serum measures (thyroxine and TRAb), thyroid ultrasound and orbital computed tomography.

The sequence came from a woman in her 50s with Graves' hyperthyroidism. Sequencing input: blood. The chain is built from TRBV6-1 and TRBJ1-4, with 8 bases fitting TRBD1. As DNA, the CDR3 is TGTGCCAGCAGACTCCGGGACAGGCGCGAAAAACTGTTTTTT. It translates to CASRLRDRREKLFF.